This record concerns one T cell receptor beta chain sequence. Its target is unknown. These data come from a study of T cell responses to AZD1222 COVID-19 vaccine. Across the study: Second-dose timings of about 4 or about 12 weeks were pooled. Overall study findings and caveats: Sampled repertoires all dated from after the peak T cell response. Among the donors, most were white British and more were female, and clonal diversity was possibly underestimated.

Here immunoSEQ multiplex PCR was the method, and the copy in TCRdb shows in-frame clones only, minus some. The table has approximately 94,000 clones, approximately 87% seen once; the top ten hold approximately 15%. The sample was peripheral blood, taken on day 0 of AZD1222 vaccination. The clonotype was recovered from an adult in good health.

Written as DNA, the CDR3 is TGTGCCAGCAGTTTACTCCGGGGAGACTCACCCCTCCACTTT. It translates to CASSLLRGDSPLHF. The V and J genes are TRBV27 and TRBJ1-6; D remains unclear. The CDR3 is 14 residues long. V dropped 2 bases and J dropped 10 bases, with 12 bases sitting between them. Per the germline V gene, CDR1 is MNHEY and CDR2 is SMNVEV (reference sequence).